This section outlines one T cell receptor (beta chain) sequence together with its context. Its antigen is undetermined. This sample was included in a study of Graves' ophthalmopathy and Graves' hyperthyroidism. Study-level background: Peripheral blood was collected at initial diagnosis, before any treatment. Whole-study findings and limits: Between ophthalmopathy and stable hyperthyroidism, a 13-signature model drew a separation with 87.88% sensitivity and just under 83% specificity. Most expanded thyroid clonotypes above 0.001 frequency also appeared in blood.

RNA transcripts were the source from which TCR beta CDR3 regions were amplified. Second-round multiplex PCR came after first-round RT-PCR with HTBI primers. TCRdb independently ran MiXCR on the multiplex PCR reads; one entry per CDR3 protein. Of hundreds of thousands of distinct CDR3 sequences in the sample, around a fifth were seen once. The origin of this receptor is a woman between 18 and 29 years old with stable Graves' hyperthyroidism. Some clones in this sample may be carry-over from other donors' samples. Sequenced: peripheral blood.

The DNA for the CDR3 is TGTGCCAGCAGCCCGGGACAGGGGCCGTCGACGTTTGAGACCCAGTACTTC. It is translated as CASSPGQGPSTFETQYF. The V and J genes are TRBV12-3 or TRBV12-4 and TRBJ2-5, with 10 nucleotides matching TRBD1. The CDR3 totals 17 residues. Trimming took 6 bases from V and 5 from J; bases not matched to a gene: 15.